This T cell receptor beta chain was captured by sequencing in a study of siplizumab effects on memory and regulatory T cells. About this clone itself: Its antigen is unidentified.

Study-wide findings and caveats: There was no confirmation of the suppressive function of proliferating Tregs from siplizumab cultures. Significantly reduced by siplizumab was the cumulative frequency of alloreactive sequences, namely those traceable to unstimulated CD4+ memory cells. Roughly 80-97% of proliferating CD4+ or CD8+ clones defied assignment to a naive or memory phenotype.

Germline CDR1 reads MGHDK; CDR2 reads SYGVNS. V was shortened by 3 bases and J by 3 bases, with 13 bases between the two germline ends. This CDR3 spans 15 amino acids. TCR templates numbering 95,000 to 100,000 were assayed per sample. This table comes from immunoSEQ multiplex PCR, and its TCRdb copy is limited to in-frame clones, with some not included. The table shows around 100,000 clones, with more than 85% occurring only once. The sequence was collected from a human donor in good health. Some clones in this sample may be carry-over from other donors' samples. The chain recombines TRBV25-1 with TRBJ2-3; no reliable D call. The specimen was CD4+ T cells sorted from blood. The CDR3 coding sequence is TGTGCCAGCAGTGATTTTGGGGATCGGACAGATACGCAGTATTTT. Protein sequence: CASSDFGDRTDTQYF.